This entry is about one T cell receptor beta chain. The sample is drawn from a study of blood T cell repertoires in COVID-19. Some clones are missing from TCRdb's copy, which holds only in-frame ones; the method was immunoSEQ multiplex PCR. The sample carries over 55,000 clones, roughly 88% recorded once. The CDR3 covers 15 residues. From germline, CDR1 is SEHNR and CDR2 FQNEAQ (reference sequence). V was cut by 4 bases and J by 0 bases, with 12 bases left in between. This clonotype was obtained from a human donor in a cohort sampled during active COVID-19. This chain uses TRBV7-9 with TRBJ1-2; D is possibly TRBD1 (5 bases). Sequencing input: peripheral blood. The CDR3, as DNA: TGTGCCAGCAGCTGGACCCAGGGTCCTAACTATGGCTACACCTTC. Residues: CASSWTQGPNYGYTF.